The clone carrying this T cell receptor (beta chain) was seen only once. Its antigen remains unidentified. This CDR3 has 16 amino acids. With V trimmed by 4 bases and J by 2 bases, 4 bases remained unmatched. Germline V gene sequence: CDR1 MGHRA, CDR2 YSYEKL. The sample originates from a study of T cell repertoires in cytomegalovirus infection. Study-level results: HLA-C-restricted, CMV-specific TCR beta clonotypes were dominant ex vivo.

TCRdb reprocessed the reads via MiXCR and lists one record per CDR3 protein. The top ten clones hold just over 90% of a sample with under 90,000 distinct CDR3 sequences, approximately 45% of them seen once. The material sequenced was CD8+ T cells from cultured PBMCs, taken from culture after CMV antigen stimulation. This TCR was sampled from a human donor in good health (CMV status not recorded). Some clones in this sample may be carry-over from other donors' samples. The chain recombines TRBV4-1 with TRBJ2-3; 12 bases match TRBD1. CDR3 in amino acids: CASSPRGQGATDTQYF. CDR3 in DNA: TGCGCCAGCAGCCCCCGGGGACAGGGGGCCACAGATACGCAGTATTTT.